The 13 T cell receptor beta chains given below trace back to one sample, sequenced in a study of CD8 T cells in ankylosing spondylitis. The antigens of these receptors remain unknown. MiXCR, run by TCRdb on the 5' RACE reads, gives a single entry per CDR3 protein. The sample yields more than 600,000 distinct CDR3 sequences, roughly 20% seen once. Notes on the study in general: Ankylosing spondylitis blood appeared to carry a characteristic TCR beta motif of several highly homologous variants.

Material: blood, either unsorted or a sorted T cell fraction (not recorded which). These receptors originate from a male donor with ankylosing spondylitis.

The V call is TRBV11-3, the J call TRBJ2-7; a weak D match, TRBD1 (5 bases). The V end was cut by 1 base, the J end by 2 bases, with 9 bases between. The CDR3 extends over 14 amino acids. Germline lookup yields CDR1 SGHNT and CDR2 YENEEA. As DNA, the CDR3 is TGTGCCAGCAGCTTAGTAGGGGATACCTACGAGCAGTACTTC. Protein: CASSLVGDTYEQYF.

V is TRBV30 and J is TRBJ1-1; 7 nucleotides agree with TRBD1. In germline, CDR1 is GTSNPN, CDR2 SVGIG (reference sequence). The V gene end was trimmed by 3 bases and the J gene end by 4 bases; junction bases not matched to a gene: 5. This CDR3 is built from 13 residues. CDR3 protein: CAWRRQGLTEAFF. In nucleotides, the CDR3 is TGTGCCTGGAGAAGACAGGGCCTCACTGAAGCTTTCTTT.

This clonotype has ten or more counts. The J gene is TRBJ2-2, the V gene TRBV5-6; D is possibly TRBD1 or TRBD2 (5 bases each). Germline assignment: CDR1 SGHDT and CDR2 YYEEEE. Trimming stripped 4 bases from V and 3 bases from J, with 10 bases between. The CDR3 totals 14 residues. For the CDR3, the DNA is TGTGCCAGCAGCCTAGGGGAGCACACCGGGGAGCTGTTTTTT. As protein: CASSLGEHTGELFF.

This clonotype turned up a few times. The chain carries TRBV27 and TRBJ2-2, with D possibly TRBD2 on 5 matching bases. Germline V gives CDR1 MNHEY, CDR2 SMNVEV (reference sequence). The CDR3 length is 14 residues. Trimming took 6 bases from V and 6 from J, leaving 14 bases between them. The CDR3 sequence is CASRGSGYPGELFF. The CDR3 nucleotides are TGTGCCAGCAGGGGGTCGGGGTACCCCGGGGAGCTGTTTTTT.

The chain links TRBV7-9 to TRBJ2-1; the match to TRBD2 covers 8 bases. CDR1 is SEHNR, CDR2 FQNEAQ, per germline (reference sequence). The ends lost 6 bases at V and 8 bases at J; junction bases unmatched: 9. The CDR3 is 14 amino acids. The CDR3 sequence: CASSPPGGADEQFF. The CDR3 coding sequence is TGTGCCAGCAGTCCCCCGGGGGGGGCCGATGAGCAGTTCTTC.

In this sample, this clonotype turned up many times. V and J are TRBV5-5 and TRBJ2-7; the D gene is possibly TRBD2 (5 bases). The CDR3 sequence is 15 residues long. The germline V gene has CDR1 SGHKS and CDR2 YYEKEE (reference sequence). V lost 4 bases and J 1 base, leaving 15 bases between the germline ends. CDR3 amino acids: CASSQWSRGSYEQYF. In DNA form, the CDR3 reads TGTGCCAGCAGCCAATGGTCCCGGGGTTCCTACGAGCAGTACTTC.

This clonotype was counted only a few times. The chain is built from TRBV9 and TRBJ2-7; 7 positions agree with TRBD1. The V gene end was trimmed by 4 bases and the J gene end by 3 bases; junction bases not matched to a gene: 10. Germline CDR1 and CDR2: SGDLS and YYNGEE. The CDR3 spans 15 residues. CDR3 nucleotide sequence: TGTGCCAGCAGCAAGGGTGGGGCAGGGGGCTACGAGCAGTACTTC. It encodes CASSKGGAGGYEQYF.

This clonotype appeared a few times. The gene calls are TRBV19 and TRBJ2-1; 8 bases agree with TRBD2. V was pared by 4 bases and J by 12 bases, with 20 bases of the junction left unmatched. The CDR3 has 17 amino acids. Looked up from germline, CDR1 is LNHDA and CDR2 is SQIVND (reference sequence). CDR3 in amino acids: CASSTPYPGGYNVGQFF. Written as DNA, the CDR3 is TGTGCCAGTAGTACCCCTTATCCGGGAGGGTACAATGTGGGGCAGTTCTTC.

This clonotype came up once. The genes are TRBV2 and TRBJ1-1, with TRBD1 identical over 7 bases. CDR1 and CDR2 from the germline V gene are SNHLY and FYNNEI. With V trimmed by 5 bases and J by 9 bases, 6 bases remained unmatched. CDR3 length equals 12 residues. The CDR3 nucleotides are TGTGCCAGCAGTTCAACAGGGGTCAAAGCTTTCTTT. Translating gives CASSSTGVKAFF.

CDR3 in amino acids: CSARGAGYSNQPQHF. For the CDR3, the DNA is TGCAGTGCTAGGGGGGCGGGGTATAGCAATCAGCCCCAGCATTTT. This chain uses TRBV20-1 with TRBJ1-5, with D possibly matching TRBD1 (6 bases). V lost 3 bases and J 0 bases, leaving 12 bases between the germline ends. This CDR3 region has 15 residues. CDR1 is DFQATT, CDR2 SNEGSKA, per germline (reference sequence).

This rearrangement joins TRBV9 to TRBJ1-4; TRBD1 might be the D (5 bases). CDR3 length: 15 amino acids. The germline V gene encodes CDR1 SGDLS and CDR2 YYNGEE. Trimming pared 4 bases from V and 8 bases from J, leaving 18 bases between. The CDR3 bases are TGTGCCAGCAGCCCGAGCAGGCTGGGGGGAGAAAAACTGTTTTTT. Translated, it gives CASSPSRLGGEKLFF.

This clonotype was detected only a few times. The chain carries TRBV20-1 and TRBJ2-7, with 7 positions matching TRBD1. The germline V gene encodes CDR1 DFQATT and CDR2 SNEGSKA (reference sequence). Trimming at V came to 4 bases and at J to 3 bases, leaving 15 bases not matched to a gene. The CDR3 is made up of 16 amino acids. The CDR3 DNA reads TGCAGTGCTACCCAGGGACAGAAGGTTGTAAGCTACGAGCAGTACTTC. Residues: CSATQGQKVVSYEQYF.

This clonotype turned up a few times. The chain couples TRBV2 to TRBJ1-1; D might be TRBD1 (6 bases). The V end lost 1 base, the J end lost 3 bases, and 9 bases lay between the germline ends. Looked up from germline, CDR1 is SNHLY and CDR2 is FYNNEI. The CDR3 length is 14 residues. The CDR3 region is CASSEDGGYTEAFF. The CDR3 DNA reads TGTGCCAGCAGTGAAGACGGGGGCTACACTGAAGCTTTCTTT. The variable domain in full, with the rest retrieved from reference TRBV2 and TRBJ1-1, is EPEVTQTPSHQVTQMGQEVILRCVPISNHLYFYWYRQILGQKVEFLVSFYNNEISEKSEIFDDQFSVERPDGSNFTLKIRSTKLEDSAMYFCASSEDGGYTEAFFGQGTRLTVV.